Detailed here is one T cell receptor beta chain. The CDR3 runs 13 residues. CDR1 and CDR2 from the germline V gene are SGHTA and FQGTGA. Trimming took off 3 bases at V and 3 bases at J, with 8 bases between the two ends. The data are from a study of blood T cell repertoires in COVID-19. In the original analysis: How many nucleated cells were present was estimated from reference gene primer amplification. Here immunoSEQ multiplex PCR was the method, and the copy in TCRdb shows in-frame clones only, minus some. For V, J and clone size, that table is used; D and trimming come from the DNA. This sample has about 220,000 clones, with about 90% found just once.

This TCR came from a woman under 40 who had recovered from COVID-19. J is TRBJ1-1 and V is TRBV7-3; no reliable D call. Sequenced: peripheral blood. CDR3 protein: CASSFDSYTEAFF. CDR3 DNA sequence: TGTGCCAGCAGCTTTGACTCTTACACTGAAGCTTTCTTT.